Described below is a single T cell receptor beta chain sequence and its context. What it binds is unknown. The CDR3 ends on some other residue instead of the conserved phenylalanine or tryptophan, so this is likely a read error. It is unclear where the CDR3 begins or ends on the DNA, so no DNA is shown, and the CDR3 is as TCRdb lists it. The CDR3 is made up of 14 amino acids, end residues included. Germline CDR1 GTSNPN, CDR2 SVGIG (reference sequence). The data belong to a study of cytomegalovirus exposure and HLA in healthy donors. Study-wide results and limits: A later examination showed that TCR association rates differed by HLA locus, with DRB1 most and HLA-C fewest. The likely origin of a cluster of highly shared sequence variants was a sequencing artifact.

It was with 60 Vbeta and 13 Jbeta primers that the PCR ran. Sequencing used immunoSEQ multiplex PCR; TCRdb keeps in-frame clones, though not all of them. Of 150,000 or so clones listed, approximately 73% are singletons. This receptor was identified in a woman between 18 and 29 years old in good health and CMV-seronegative. This sequence joins TRBV30 and TRBJ1-4; the table's D call of TRBD1 was not tested on the DNA. Sequencing was done on a sample of PBMCs. The CDR3 region is CAWSVRTGGLVSFG.